The next 29 T cell receptor beta chains were all read from a single sample in a study of molecular identifiers for immune sequencing clone quantification. TCRdb re-called the PCR reads with MiXCR, one entry per CDR3 protein. The table lists some 590,000 distinct CDR3 sequences, less than 30% of them singletons. The material sequenced was naive CD8+ T cells from blood, with Jurkat cell RNA spiked in. Specified subset: FACS-sorted CD8+CD4-CCR7+CD45RA+ naive T cells. The receptors shown here come from a human donor in good health. Some libraries in this study had Jurkat cell RNA spiked in.

This clonotype came up a few times. CDR3 bases: TGTGCCAGCAGCCAGGAAACAGGGTGGGGGAACACTGAAGCTTTCTTT. This encodes CASSQETGWGNTEAFF. The chain is built from TRBV7-9 and TRBJ1-1; the D gene is possibly TRBD1 (6 bases). Germline CDR1 and CDR2: SEHNR and FQNEAQ (reference sequence). V lost 5 bases and J 1 base, leaving 17 bases between the germline ends. The CDR3 covers 16 residues.

About this clonotype itself: Possible read error: a much larger clone is one base away. V is TRBV27 and J is TRBJ2-3; 9 bases are a match to TRBD2. This CDR3 has 16 amino acids. Germline V CDR1 and CDR2: MNHEY, SMNVEV (reference sequence). The trim removed 7 bases at V and 4 bases at J, leaving 12 bases unmatched. CDR3 sequence reads: CASIFLASGTPDTQYF. The CDR3 DNA reads as TGTGCCAGCATTTTTTTGGCTAGCGGGACCCCAGATACGCAGTATTTT.

This clonotype has at least ten counts. This chain links TRBV6-1 with TRBJ2-7; no reliable D call. Germline-derived CDR1 and CDR2 are MNHNS and SASEGT. V was trimmed by 3 bases and J by 1 base, leaving 7 bases between them. The CDR3 length is 13 residues. The CDR3 DNA reads TGTGCCAGCAGTGAGCCAAATTCCTACGAGCAGTACTTC. Amino acids: CASSEPNSYEQYF.

The rearrangement links TRBV20-1 to TRBJ2-1; D ambiguous. Trimming removed 6 bases from V and 15 bases from J, with 30 bases in between. This CDR3 has 15 residues. Germline-derived CDR1 and CDR2 are DFQATT and SNEGSKA (reference sequence). CDR3 loop: CSADPPASSYTAPFF. The CDR3 region has the DNA TGCAGTGCGGACCCGCCTGCTTCCTCCTACACTGCGCCGTTCTTC.

This chain links TRBV4-1 with TRBJ2-2; D unclear. The CDR3 is 14 residues long. Germline assignment: CDR1 MGHRA and CDR2 YSYEKL. The germline V and J ends were trimmed by 2 bases and 7 bases, with 11 bases remaining between them. Written as DNA, the CDR3 is TGCGCCAGCAGCCAAAGCGTAGTTTTCGGGGAGCTGTTTTTT. Translation: CASSQSVVFGELFF.

In this sample, this clonotype turned up many times. The CDR3 sequence: CASMTGTGTTGELFF. In DNA, the CDR3 is TGTGCCAGCATGACCGGGACAGGGACCACCGGGGAGCTGTTTTTT. This chain joins TRBV6-2 or TRBV6-3 and TRBJ2-2, with 9 bases identical to TRBD1. This CDR3 comprises 15 residues. In germline, CDR1 is MNHEY, CDR2 SVGEGT. The V and J ends lost 7 bases and 4 bases, in that order; junction bases with no gene match: 7.

This clonotype has a count of ten or more. The genes are TRBV7-2 and TRBJ2-3; perhaps TRBD2 as D (6 bases). Germline-derived CDR1 and CDR2 are SGHTA and FQGNSA. V was shortened by 5 bases and J by 2 bases, with 14 bases between the two germline ends. The CDR3 covers 15 residues. Written as DNA, the CDR3 is TGTGCCAGCAGCCTGGGACTCGCATACACAGATACGCAGTATTTT. Protein sequence: CASSLGLAYTDTQYF. The full variable domain, with the rest looked up from reference TRBV7-2 and TRBJ2-3, is GAGVSQSPSNKVTEKGKDVELRCDPISGHTALYWYRQSLGQGLEFLIYFQGNSAPDKSGLPSDRFSAERTGGSVSTLTIQRTQQEDSAVYLCASSLGLAYTDTQYFGPGTRLTVL.

This clonotype was picked up many times. V gene TRBV14 combines with J gene TRBJ2-1, with D perhaps matching TRBD2 (6 bases). The CDR3 spans 14 residues. The germline CDR1 and CDR2 sequences are SGHDN and FVKESK. V was pared by 2 bases and J by 8 bases, with 13 bases between. CDR3 sequence reads: CASSQLAPWHEQFF. CDR3 bases: TGTGCCAGCAGCCAACTAGCGCCCTGGCATGAGCAGTTCTTC.

The table lists this clonotype with a few counts. The rearrangement links TRBV20-1 to TRBJ2-7; TRBD2 aligns across 9 bases. Unmatched junction bases numbered 12, after V lost 0 bases and J lost 6 bases. CDR1 and CDR2 (germline): DFQATT, SNEGSKA (reference sequence). The CDR3 has 16 amino acids. The CDR3 sequence: CSARDQVSGRLFEQYF. DNA of the CDR3: TGCAGTGCTAGAGATCAGGTTAGCGGGAGATTATTCGAGCAGTACTTC.

The sample holds a few counts of this clonotype. The chain couples TRBV19 to TRBJ2-1; TRBD1 aligns across 10 bases. Trimming cost V 4 bases and J 4 bases; bases outside gene matches: 10. CDR1 is LNHDA, CDR2 SQIVND, per germline (reference sequence). CDR3 length equals 17 residues. Written as DNA, the CDR3 is TGTGCCAGTAGTAACTTAAGGGACAGGGGCAGATACAATGAGCAGTTCTTC. Translated: CASSNLRDRGRYNEQFF.

Turning to this clonotype: A junction end diverges from the germline sequence, so it may reflect a read error. V is TRBV27 and J is TRBJ2-6; no reliable D call. Germline CDR1 MNHEY, CDR2 SMNVEV (reference sequence). The CDR3 is 15 amino acids. Here the CDR3 reads CASSPRFSGPNVLTF. The CDR3 nucleotides read TGTGCCAGCAGTCCACGGTTTTCTGGGCCCAACGTCCTGACTTTC.

This clonotype appeared many times. The V and J genes are TRBV5-6 and TRBJ1-1, with D possibly being TRBD1 (6 bases). The CDR3 sequence is 15 residues long. The V end lost 0 bases, the J end lost 4 bases, and 13 bases lay between the germline ends. The germline V gene has CDR1 SGHDT and CDR2 YYEEEE. The DNA for the CDR3 is TGTGCCAGCAGCTTGGAGGGGGGCGTCGGCACTGAAGCTTTCTTT. It translates to CASSLEGGVGTEAFF.

A word on this clonotype: This clone may be a read error of a much larger clone one base away. This chain connects TRBV29-1 to TRBJ1-1; D possibly corresponds to TRBD1 (5 bases). There are 14 residues in the CDR3. V lost 0 bases and J lost 4, with 12 bases in between. CDR1 and CDR2 from the germline V gene are SQVTM and ANQGSEA. The CDR3 nucleotides are TGCAGCGTTGAAGAACCGGACATGGGCACTGAAGCTTTCTTT. It specifies CSVEEPDMGTEAFF. Complete variable domain (other parts from reference TRBV29-1 and TRBJ1-1): SAVISQKPSRDICQRGTSLTIQCQVDSQVTMMFWYRQQPGQSLTLIATANQGSEATYESGFVIDKFPISRPNLTFSTLTVSNMSPEDSSIYLCSVEEPDMGTEAFFGQGTRLTVV.

This chain joins TRBV11-2 and TRBJ1-3; D is ambiguous. The CDR3 sequence is 14 residues long. The V end lost 2 bases, the J end lost 0 bases, and 5 bases lay between the germline ends. Germline V lookup: CDR1 SGHAT, CDR2 FQNNGV. Here the CDR3 DNA reads TGTGCCAGCAGCTTAATGGCCTCTGGAAACACCATATATTTT. Protein: CASSLMASGNTIYF.

This clonotype was picked up many times. The chain uses TRBV4-1 and TRBJ1-1; tentatively, D is TRBD1 (5 bases). Trimming took off 3 bases at V and 1 base at J, with 9 bases between the two ends. Germline V gene data show CDR1 as MGHRA and CDR2 as YSYEKL. The CDR3 runs 14 residues. Here the CDR3 reads CASSHATGNTEAFF. The DNA for the CDR3 is TGCGCCAGCAGCCACGCCACAGGGAACACTGAAGCTTTCTTT.

This clonotype occurred many times. The chain employs TRBV29-1 and TRBJ2-5; D remains ambiguous. Deletions cut 3 bases from V and 5 bases from J, with 4 bases between. Germline assignment: CDR1 SQVTM and CDR2 ANQGSEA. CDR3 length: 10 residues. CDR3 protein: CSVDSETQYF. DNA of the CDR3: TGCAGCGTTGATTCCGAGACCCAGTACTTC.

About this clonotype: A read error may explain this, as a much larger clone is one base away. This chain links TRBV27 with TRBJ1-5; weak D call: TRBD1 (5 bases). V was shortened by 4 bases and J by 2 bases, with 6 bases between the two germline ends. This CDR3 has 13 residues. CDR1 and CDR2 (germline): MNHEY, SMNVEV (reference sequence). In nucleotides, the CDR3 is TGTGCCAGCAGTTGGGACGGCAATCAGCCCCAGCATTTT. It encodes CASSWDGNQPQHF.

V gene TRBV27 combines with J gene TRBJ2-7; 8 bases fit TRBD2. CDR3 length: 16 amino acids. J was trimmed by 2 bases and V by 5 bases; bases with no gene match: 11. CDR1 and CDR2 from the germline V gene are MNHEY and SMNVEV (reference sequence). This CDR3 is CASSPYAERETYEQYF. CDR3 nucleotides: TGTGCCAGCAGTCCCTATGCAGAGCGGGAGACCTACGAGCAGTACTTC.

On this clonotype itself: A read error may be the cause here, since a much bigger clone is one base away. This chain joins TRBV29-1 and TRBJ2-5, with D uncertain. The germline V gene encodes CDR1 SQVTM and CDR2 ANQGSEA. The CDR3 is 15 residues long. Trimming pared 0 bases from V and 4 bases from J, leaving 15 bases between. CDR3 in DNA: TGCAGCGTTGAAGAGACTGCCCGACACCGAGAGACCCAGTACTTC. This codes for CSVEETARHRETQYF.

A few counts support this clonotype. A much larger clone differs from this one at a single base, so this may be a read error. The V and J genes are TRBV14 and TRBJ2-3; D gene unclear. This CDR3 is built from 16 residues. CDR1 is SGHDN, CDR2 FVKESK, per germline. CDR3 DNA sequence: TGTGGCAGCAGCCAAGGTGTGTCGCGGATCACAGATACGCAGTATTTT. Translation: CGSSQGVSRITDTQYF.

This clonotype was recorded many times. The chain combines TRBV27 with TRBJ2-7; the D gene is possibly TRBD2 (6 bases). CDR1 MNHEY and CDR2 SMNVEV come from the germline V gene (reference sequence). The length of the CDR3 is 15 residues. V lost 4 bases to trimming and J lost 0 bases, with 13 bases between them. The CDR3 nucleotides are TGTGCCAGCAGTTATGGCGGGGTGGGCTCCTACGAGCAGTACTTC. It codes for CASSYGGVGSYEQYF.

This clonotype was found a few times. The chain links TRBV20-1 to TRBJ2-7; D possibly corresponds to TRBD1 (5 bases). Looked up from germline, CDR1 is DFQATT and CDR2 is SNEGSKA (reference sequence). The CDR3 contains 13 residues. V was trimmed by 4 bases and J by 3 bases, leaving 13 bases between them. This CDR3 reads CSAKDMTDYEQYF. CDR3 in DNA: TGCAGTGCTAAAGATATGACAGACTACGAGCAGTACTTC.

This clonotype was observed many times. The chain combines TRBV7-2 with TRBJ1-1; D unclear. V lost 0 bases and J 6 bases, leaving 5 bases between the germline ends. Germline V gene data show CDR1 as SGHTA and CDR2 as FQGNSA. The CDR3 consists of 12 residues. In DNA, the CDR3 is TGTGCCAGCAGCTTAGCGGTGGCTGAAGCTTTCTTT. Translated: CASSLAVAEAFF.

The V and J genes are TRBV6-2 or TRBV6-3 and TRBJ2-7, with 7 bases that match TRBD1. V trimming: 0 bases; J trimming: 2 bases; junction bases outside the gene matches: 13. The CDR3 is 18 amino acids. CDR1 MNHEY and CDR2 SVGEGT come from the germline V gene. CDR3 coding DNA: TGTGCCAGCAGTTACTCGATCCTGGGACAGAAAAGGCCCTACGAGCAGTACTTC. This codes for CASSYSILGQKRPYEQYF.

V usage is TRBV29-1 and J usage is TRBJ2-1; no clear D gene. The CDR3 length is 10 residues. From germline, CDR1 is SQVTM and CDR2 ANQGSEA. V lost 7 bases and J lost 10, with 11 bases in between. As DNA, the CDR3 is TGCAGCGCAATTGGGCGCGAGCAGTTCTTC. Translating it yields CSAIGREQFF.

V usage is TRBV5-4 and J usage is TRBJ1-4; D possibly corresponds to TRBD1 (6 bases). V dropped 0 bases and J dropped 4 bases, with 10 bases sitting between them. The V gene's germline CDR1 is SGHNT and CDR2 YYREEE (reference sequence). The CDR3 is 15 residues long. The CDR3 protein is CASSLAGTLNEKLFF. DNA of the CDR3: TGTGCCAGCAGCTTGGCGGGGACACTTAATGAAAAACTGTTTTTT. Complete variable domain (other parts from reference TRBV5-4 and TRBJ1-4): ETGVTQSPTHLIKTRGQQVTLRCSSQSGHNTVSWYQQALGQGPQFIFQYYREEENGRGNFPPRFSGLQFPNYSSELNVNALELDDSALYLCASSLAGTLNEKLFFGSGTQLSVL.

This clonotype came up many times. The V gene is TRBV12-5, the J gene TRBJ2-3; 8 nucleotides agree with TRBD1. The V and J ends lost 3 bases and 6 bases, in that order; junction bases with no gene match: 5. The CDR3 contains 14 residues. Germline CDR1 and CDR2: LGHNT and FRNRAP. The CDR3 DNA sequence: TGTGCTAGTGGTTTTGGGACAGGTTACGATACGCAGTATTTT. Encoded protein: CASGFGTGYDTQYF.

The genes are TRBV6-5 and TRBJ2-7, with D possibly being TRBD2 (5 bases). Trimming shortened V by 0 bases and J by 2 bases, and 11 bases separated the two germline ends. This CDR3 is 15 amino acids long. The germline V gene has CDR1 MNHEY and CDR2 SVGAGI. CDR3 DNA sequence: TGTGCCAGCAGTTACTCGCCAGGAGCGGCCTACGAGCAGTACTTC. Translated, it gives CASSYSPGAAYEQYF.

Ten or more counts support this clonotype. This rearrangement joins TRBV5-4 to TRBJ2-7; 9 bases are shared with TRBD1. After removal of 3 bases from V and 3 bases from J, the junction contained 4 bases not matched to a gene. Germline CDR1 and CDR2: SGHNT and YYREEE (reference sequence). The CDR3 totals 14 residues. The CDR3 DNA reads TGTGCCAGCAGCTACGGACAGGGGCACTACGAGCAGTACTTC. Amino acids: CASSYGQGHYEQYF.